This TCR beta chain was recorded in a study of response to subunit inactivated influenza vaccine. Study-level findings and limits: The authors suggested that every seasonal influenza vaccination recruits few new T cells.

The germline CDR1 and CDR2 sequences are SGHTA and FQGTGA. The CDR3 length is 16 residues. J gave up 8 bases and V 1 base, and 8 bases lay outside the gene matches. This clonotype was counted ten times or more. What it recognizes is unknown. Via MiXCR, TCRdb re-called the RT-PCR reads, giving one row per CDR3 protein. The data contain approximately 530,000 distinct CDR3 sequences, more than 7% of them singletons. Sequencing used PBMCs from blood, obtained around 25 months after vaccination. The origin of this receptor is a man aged 45 to 75 who received an inactivated influenza vaccine. The genes are TRBV7-3 and TRBJ2-1, with 10 bases lining up with TRBD2. The CDR3: CASSLKKAGGRDEQFF. DNA of the CDR3: TGTGCCAGCAGCTTAAAAAAAGCGGGAGGGCGGGATGAGCAGTTCTTC.